This entry describes one TCR beta chain. V gave up 4 bases and J gave up 3 bases; unmatched junction bases: 9. Germline values: CDR1 SGHNT, CDR2 YYREEE (reference sequence). CDR3 length: 15 amino acids. The data belong to a study of blood T cell repertoires in COVID-19. Study-wide background: Both acute and convalescent COVID-19 samples were obtained from the United States, Italy and Spain. T cells, B-cell-depleted T cells, or PBMCs supplied cDNA or gDNA.

Methods used by the authors: It was from reference gene primer amplification that nucleated cell counts were estimated. Assay: immunoSEQ multiplex PCR; the TCRdb copy retains only in-frame clones and omits some. V and J calls and clone size are those listed in that table; D and trimming were worked out from the DNA. Of about 110,000 clones detected, approximately 86% appear once; the ten largest clones hold 0.75% to 0.9%. The sequencing sample was made of peripheral blood. This sequence originates from a woman between 45 and 60 years old with active or convalescent COVID-19. This chain connects TRBV5-4 to TRBJ1-2, with 7 bases matching TRBD1. CDR3 coding DNA: TGTGCCAGCAGCACGACTGACAGGGTTCACTATGGCTACACCTTC. It yields the protein CASSTTDRVHYGYTF.